The clone carrying this TCR beta chain was counted at least ten times. Its antigen is not identified. The sample belongs to a study of T-cell reconstitution after alpha-beta-depleted transplantation in children. Points from the study as a whole: At around two months after transplant, the alpha-beta T cells were reportedly derived from several hundred expanded clones that came from non-depleted graft cells. The authors attributed T-cell counts and diversity one year after transplant mostly to newly produced T cells.

A library of TCRbeta sequences, prepared with unique molecular identifiers, was generated. TCRdb called the PCR reads again in MiXCR, with one record for every CDR3 protein. The sample comprises around 300,000 distinct CDR3 sequences, 7.5% to 9% of which are singletons, and 9.1% rests with the top ten. CDR3 length: 14 residues. CDR1 MRHNA and CDR2 SNTAGT come from the germline V gene. With 4 bases clipped from V and 6 bases from J, the junction kept 0 bases outside the gene matches. This TCR was sampled from a female patient between 2 and 15 years old who had a stem cell transplant for Fanconi anemia, so the T cells may come from the graft donor. The sequences come from peripheral blood, collected 360 days after TCRalphabeta/CD19-depleted stem cell transplant. The chain has TRBV6-4 and TRBJ2-1; 13 bases agree with TRBD2. The chain's CDR3 is CASSGTSGSNEQFF. For the CDR3, the DNA is TGTGCCAGCAGTGGGACTAGCGGGAGCAATGAGCAGTTCTTC.